Listed below are T cell receptor beta chains from one sample, sequenced in a study of T-cell reconstitution after alpha-beta-depleted transplantation in children. TCRdb re-analysed the PCR reads in MiXCR, keeping a single row per CDR3 protein. The data hold some 300,000 distinct CDR3 sequences, with 7.5% to 9% observed a single time. Here the sequenced sample was peripheral blood, taken 360 days after TCRalphabeta/CD19-depleted stem cell transplant. Receptor source: a female patient aged 2 to 10 who had a stem cell transplant for Fanconi anemia, so the T cells may come from the graft donor. The CDR3 runs from the conserved cysteine through the conserved F or W. The D gene is left open where the match is weak. Where a row states a size, it is once, few, many or the class of an expanded clone; other rows omit it.

v_gene: TRBV29-1; d_gene: -; j_gene: TRBJ2-7; len: 12; abundance: few; CDR3nt: TGCAGCGTCGCGGGAAGCTCCTACGAGCAGTACTTC; CDR3aa: CSVAGSSYEQYF
v_gene: TRBV6-5; d_gene: -; j_gene: TRBJ2-7; len: 16; abundance: many; CDR3nt: TGTGCCAGCAGTTACTACGGTCACCCACTCCAACAGGAGCAGTACTTC; CDR3aa: CASSYYGHPLQQEQYF
v_gene: TRBV20-1; d_gene: -; j_gene: TRBJ2-1; len: 11; abundance: few; CDR3nt: TGCAGTGCAACCCTATACAATGAGCAGTTCTTC; CDR3aa: CSATLYNEQFF
v_gene: TRBV6-2/TRBV6-3; d_gene: -; j_gene: TRBJ2-2; len: 15; abundance: few; CDR3nt: TGTGCCAGCAGTTACTCGACTCGGGGGTCCGGGGAGCTGTTTTTT; CDR3aa: CASSYSTRGSGELFF
v_gene: TRBV7-9; d_gene: -; j_gene: TRBJ2-3; len: 14; abundance: few; CDR3nt: TGTGCCAGCAGCTTTCGGGCTAGCACAGATACGCAGTATTTT; CDR3aa: CASSFRASTDTQYF
v_gene: TRBV7-8; d_gene: -; j_gene: TRBJ2-7; len: 14; abundance: few; CDR3nt: TGTGCCAGCAGCTTAGCGCCGGATGGGTACGAGCAGTACTTC; CDR3aa: CASSLAPDGYEQYF
v_gene: TRBV3-1; d_gene: -; j_gene: TRBJ2-4; len: 15; abundance: -; CDR3nt: TGTGCCAGCAGCCCCCCGGGACGCCGTGAAAACATTCAGTACTTC; CDR3aa: CASSPPGRRENIQYF
v_gene: TRBV6-2/TRBV6-3; d_gene: TRBD1; j_gene: TRBJ1-5; len: 16; abundance: few; CDR3nt: TGTGCCAGCAGTTCGGGAGGGGGCGCGGGCAATCAGCCCCAGCATTTT; CDR3aa: CASSSGGGAGNQPQHF
v_gene: TRBV6-5; d_gene: -; j_gene: TRBJ1-2; len: 15; abundance: -; CDR3nt: TGTGCCAGCAGTTACAAAGGGGGACCTTACTATGGCTACACCTTC; CDR3aa: CASSYKGGPYYGYTF
v_gene: TRBV7-8; d_gene: -; j_gene: TRBJ2-7; len: 13; abundance: few; CDR3nt: TGTGCCAGCAGGCCGGGACACTCCTACGAGCAGTACTTC; CDR3aa: CASRPGHSYEQYF
v_gene: TRBV6-2/TRBV6-3; d_gene: -; j_gene: TRBJ1-5; len: 17; abundance: few; CDR3nt: TGTGCCAGCAGTACCCACCGGGACACATATAGCAATCAGCCCCAGCATTTT; CDR3aa: CASSTHRDTYSNQPQHF
v_gene: TRBV7-6; d_gene: -; j_gene: TRBJ2-7; len: 17; abundance: many; CDR3nt: TGTGCCAGCAGCTCGCCTTATAGTAACAGAATCTCCTACGAGCAGTACTTC; CDR3aa: CASSSPYSNRISYEQYF
v_gene: TRBV6-1; d_gene: TRBD1; j_gene: TRBJ1-1; len: 15; abundance: many; CDR3nt: TGTGCCAGCAGTCTTCGGACAGGGGGCGCCTCTGAAGCTTTCTTT; CDR3aa: CASSLRTGGASEAFF
v_gene: TRBV7-8; d_gene: -; j_gene: TRBJ2-1; len: 14; abundance: many; CDR3nt: TGTGCCAGCAGCTTAGCGGGCTCGTGGGATGAGCAGTTCTTC; CDR3aa: CASSLAGSWDEQFF